The T cell receptor (beta chain) under discussion was sequenced for a study of T cell repertoires in cytomegalovirus infection. Study-level background: CMV infection and matching HLA type were both indicated by public TCR beta signatures. Study conclusions and caveats: HLA-C-restricted CMV-specific TCR beta clonotypes prevailed in the ex vivo response.

Comment on this clonotype: Its antigen remains unidentified.

TCRdb called the reads again in MiXCR, with one record for every CDR3 protein. The sample comprises about 24,000 distinct CDR3 sequences, 22% of which are singletons, and approximately 91% rests with the top ten. V lost 3 bases and J 3 bases, leaving 14 bases between the germline ends. Germline CDR1 MNHNS, CDR2 SASEGT. This CDR3 contains 15 residues. This specimen was CD8+ T cells from cultured PBMCs, taken from culture after CMV antigen stimulation. This chain uses TRBV6-1 with TRBJ1-2; D remains ambiguous. The source is a human donor in good health (CMV status not recorded). Some clones in this sample may be carry-over from other donors' samples. In DNA form, the CDR3 reads TGTGCCAGCAGTGAGAAGCAGGATCCCTACTATGGCTACACCTTC. Protein: CASSEKQDPYYGYTF.